This T cell receptor beta chain is from a study of breast tumors, draining lymph nodes, adjacent tissues. Findings of the study overall: Most tumor T cells seemingly derive from lymph node, then expand in tumor. Tumor TCR diversity was below lymph nodes but above nontumor tissue. Tumor and nontumor repertoires were significantly more similar in luminal-like than in basal-like breast cancer.

Axillary draining lymph nodes of breast cancer patients supplied the node samples. CDR1 and CDR2 (germline): DFQATT, SNEGSKA (reference sequence). This CDR3 is 15 amino acids long. TCRdb used MiXCR to reprocess the multiplex PCR reads, holding one entry per CDR3 protein. Among some 85,000 distinct CDR3 sequences, roughly 28% were seen once, and the ten largest hold 8.1%. This clonotype was counted a single time. Its antigen remains unidentified. Here the CDR3 omits its conserved ending phenylalanine or tryptophan, so a read error is the likely source. The rearrangement links TRBV20-1 to TRBJ2-7, with TRBD2 as a possible D gene (5 bases). This clonotype was sampled from a female donor with breast cancer. Some clones in this sample may be carry-over from other donors' samples. Sequencing input: axillary lymph node tissue. CDR3 sequence: CSASSAGAGNYEQYL. CDR3 nucleotides: TGTAGTGCTAGTTCTGCGGGTGCCGGGAACTACGAGCAGTACCTC.